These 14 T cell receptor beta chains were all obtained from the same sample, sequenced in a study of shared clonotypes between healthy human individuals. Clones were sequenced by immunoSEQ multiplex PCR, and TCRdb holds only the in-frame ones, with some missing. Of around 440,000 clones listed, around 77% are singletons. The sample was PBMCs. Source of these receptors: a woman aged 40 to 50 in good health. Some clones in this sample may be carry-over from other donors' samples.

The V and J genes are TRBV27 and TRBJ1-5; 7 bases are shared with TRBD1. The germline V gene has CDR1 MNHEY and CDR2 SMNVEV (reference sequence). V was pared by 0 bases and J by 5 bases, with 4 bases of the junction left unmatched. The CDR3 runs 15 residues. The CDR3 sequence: CASSLSRGRHQPQHF. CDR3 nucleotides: TGTGCCAGCAGTTTATCGAGGGGGCGACATCAGCCCCAGCATTTT.

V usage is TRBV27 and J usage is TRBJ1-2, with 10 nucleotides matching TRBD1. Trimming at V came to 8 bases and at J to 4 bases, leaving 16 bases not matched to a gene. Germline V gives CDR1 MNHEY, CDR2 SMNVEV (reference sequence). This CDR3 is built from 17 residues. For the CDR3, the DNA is TGTGCCAGCGGAGTGCAAGCTTGGACAGGGGGAGTCTATGGCTACACCTTC. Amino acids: CASGVQAWTGGVYGYTF.

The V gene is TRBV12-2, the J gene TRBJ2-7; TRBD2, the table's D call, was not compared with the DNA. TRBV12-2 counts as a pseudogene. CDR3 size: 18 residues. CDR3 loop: CASRLAGSSGRLLYEQYF. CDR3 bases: TGTGCAAGTCGCTTAGCGGGGTCTAGCGGGAGACTACTCTACGAGCAGTACTTC.

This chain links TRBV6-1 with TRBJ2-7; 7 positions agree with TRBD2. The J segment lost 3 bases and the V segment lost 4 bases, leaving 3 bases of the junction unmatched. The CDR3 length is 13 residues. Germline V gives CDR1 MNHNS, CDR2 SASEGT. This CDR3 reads CASSAERGYEQYF. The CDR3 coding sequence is TGTGCCAGCAGTGCGGAGCGGGGCTACGAGCAGTACTTC.

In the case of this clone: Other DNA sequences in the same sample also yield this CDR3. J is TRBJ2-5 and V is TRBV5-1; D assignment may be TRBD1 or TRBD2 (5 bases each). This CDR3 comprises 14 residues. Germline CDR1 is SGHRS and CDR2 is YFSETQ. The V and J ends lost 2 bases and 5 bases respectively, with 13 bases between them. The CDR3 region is CASSFSGAQETQYF. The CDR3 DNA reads TGCGCCAGCAGCTTCTCCGGGGCCCAGGAGACCCAGTACTTC.

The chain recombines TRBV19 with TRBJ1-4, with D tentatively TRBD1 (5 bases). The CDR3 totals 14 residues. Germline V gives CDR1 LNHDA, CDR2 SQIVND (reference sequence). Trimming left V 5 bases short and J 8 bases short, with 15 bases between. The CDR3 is CASSPGLHYEKLFF. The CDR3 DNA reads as TGTGCCAGTAGTCCGGGACTTCATTACGAAAAACTGTTTTTT.

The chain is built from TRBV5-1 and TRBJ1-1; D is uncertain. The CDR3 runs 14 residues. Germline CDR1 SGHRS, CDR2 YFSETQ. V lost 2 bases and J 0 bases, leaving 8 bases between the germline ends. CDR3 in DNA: TGCGCCAGCAGCTTCGCGGGGTTGAACACTGAAGCTTTCTTT. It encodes CASSFAGLNTEAFF.

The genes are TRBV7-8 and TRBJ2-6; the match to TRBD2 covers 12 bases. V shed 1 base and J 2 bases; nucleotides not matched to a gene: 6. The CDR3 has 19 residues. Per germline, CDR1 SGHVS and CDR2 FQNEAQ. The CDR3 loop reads CASSLVGASGRAGANVLTF. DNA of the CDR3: TGTGCCAGCAGCTTAGTGGGTGCTAGCGGGAGGGCTGGGGCCAACGTCCTGACTTTC.

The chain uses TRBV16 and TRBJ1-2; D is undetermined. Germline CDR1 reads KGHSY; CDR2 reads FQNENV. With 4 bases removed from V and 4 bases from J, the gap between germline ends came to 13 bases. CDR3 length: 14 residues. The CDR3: CASSRDRFGYGYTF. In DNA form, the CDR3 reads TGTGCCAGCAGCCGCGACCGATTCGGCTATGGCTACACCTTC.

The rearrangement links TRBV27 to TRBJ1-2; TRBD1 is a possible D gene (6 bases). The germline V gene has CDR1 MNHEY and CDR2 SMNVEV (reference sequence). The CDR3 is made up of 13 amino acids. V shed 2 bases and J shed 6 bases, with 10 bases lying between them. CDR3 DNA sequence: TGTGCCAGCAGTTTACGGGGGGCGGATGGCTACACCTTC. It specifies CASSLRGADGYTF.

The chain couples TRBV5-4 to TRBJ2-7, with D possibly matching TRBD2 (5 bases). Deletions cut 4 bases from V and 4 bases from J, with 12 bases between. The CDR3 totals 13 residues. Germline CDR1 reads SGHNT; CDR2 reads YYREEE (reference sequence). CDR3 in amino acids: CASSTDFAYEQYF. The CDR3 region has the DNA TGTGCCAGCAGCACGGACTTTGCTTACGAGCAGTACTTC.

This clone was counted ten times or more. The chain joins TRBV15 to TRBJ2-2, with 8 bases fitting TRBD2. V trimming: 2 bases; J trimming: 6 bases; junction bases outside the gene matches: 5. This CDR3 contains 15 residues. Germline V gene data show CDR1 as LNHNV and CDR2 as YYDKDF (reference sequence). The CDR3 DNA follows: TGTGCCACCAGCAGACAGCGGGAGCTCTCCGGGGAGCTGTTTTTT. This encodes CATSRQRELSGELFF. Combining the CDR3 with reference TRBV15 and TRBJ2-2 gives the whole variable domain DAMVIQNPRYQVTQFGKPVTLSCSQTLNHNVMYWYQQKSSQAPKLLFHYYDKDFNNEADTPDNFQSRRPNTSFCFLDIRSPGLGDTAMYLCATSRQRELSGELFFGEGSRLTVL.

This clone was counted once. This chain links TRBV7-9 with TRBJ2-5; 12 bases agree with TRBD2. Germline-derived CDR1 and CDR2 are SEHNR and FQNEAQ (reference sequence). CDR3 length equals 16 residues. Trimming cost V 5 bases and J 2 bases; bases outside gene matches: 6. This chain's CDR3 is CASSLPSGRAQETQYF. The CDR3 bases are TGTGCCAGCAGCCTACCTAGCGGGAGGGCGCAAGAGACCCAGTACTTC. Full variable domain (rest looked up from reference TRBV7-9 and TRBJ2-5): DTGVSQNPRHKITKRGQNVTFRCDPISEHNRLYWYRQTLGQGPEFLTYFQNEAQLEKSRLLSDRFSAERPKGSFSTLEIQRTEQGDSAMYLCASSLPSGRAQETQYFGPGTRLLVL.

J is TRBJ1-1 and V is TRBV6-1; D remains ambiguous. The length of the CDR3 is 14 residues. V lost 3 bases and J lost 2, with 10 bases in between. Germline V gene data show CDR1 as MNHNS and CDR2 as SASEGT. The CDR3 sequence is CASSDRVTNTEAFF. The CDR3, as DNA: TGTGCCAGCAGTGACCGGGTCACCAACACTGAAGCTTTCTTT.